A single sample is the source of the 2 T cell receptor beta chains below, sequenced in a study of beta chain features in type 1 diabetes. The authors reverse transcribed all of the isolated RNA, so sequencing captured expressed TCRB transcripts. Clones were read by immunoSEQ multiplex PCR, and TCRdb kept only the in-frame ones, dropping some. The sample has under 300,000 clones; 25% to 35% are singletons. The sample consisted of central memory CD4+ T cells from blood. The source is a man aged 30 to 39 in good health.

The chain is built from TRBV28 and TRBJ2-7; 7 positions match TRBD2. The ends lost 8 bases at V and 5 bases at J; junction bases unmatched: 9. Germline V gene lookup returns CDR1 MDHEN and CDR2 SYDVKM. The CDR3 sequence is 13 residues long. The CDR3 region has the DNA TGTGCCAGCGCTAGCGGCAAACGGGACGAGCAGTACTTC. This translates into CASASGKRDEQYF.

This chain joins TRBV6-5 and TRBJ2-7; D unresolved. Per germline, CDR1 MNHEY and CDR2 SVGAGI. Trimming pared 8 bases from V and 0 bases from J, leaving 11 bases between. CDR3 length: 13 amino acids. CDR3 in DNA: TGTGCCAGCCGCCCTGGAAGCTCCTACGAGCAGTACTTC. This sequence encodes CASRPGSSYEQYF.